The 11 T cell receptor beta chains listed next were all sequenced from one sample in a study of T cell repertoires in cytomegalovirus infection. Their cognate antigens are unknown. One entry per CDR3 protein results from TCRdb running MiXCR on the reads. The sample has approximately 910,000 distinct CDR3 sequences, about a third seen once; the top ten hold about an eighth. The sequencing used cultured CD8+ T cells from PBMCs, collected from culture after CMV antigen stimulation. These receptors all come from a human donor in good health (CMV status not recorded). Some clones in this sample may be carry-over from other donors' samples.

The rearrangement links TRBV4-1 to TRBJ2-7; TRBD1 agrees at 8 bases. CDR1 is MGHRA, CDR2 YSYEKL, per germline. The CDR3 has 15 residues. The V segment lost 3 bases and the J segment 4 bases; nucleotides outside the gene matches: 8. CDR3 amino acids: CASSHETGDIYEQYF. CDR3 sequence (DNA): TGCGCCAGCAGCCACGAGACAGGGGATATTTACGAGCAGTACTTC.

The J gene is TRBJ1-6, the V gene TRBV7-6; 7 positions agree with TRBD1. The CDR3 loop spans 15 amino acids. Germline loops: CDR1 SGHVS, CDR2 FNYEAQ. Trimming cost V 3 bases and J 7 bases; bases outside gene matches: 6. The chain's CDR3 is CASSLDRSQNSPLHF. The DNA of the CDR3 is TGTGCCAGCAGCTTGGACAGGTCGCAGAATTCACCCCTCCACTTT.

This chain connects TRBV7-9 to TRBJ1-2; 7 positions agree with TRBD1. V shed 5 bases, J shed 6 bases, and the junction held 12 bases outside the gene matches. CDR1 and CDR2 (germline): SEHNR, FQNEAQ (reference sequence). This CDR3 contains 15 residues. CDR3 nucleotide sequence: TGTGCCAGCAGCCCAGCGCTGGACAGGAAGCATGGCTACACCTTC. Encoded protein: CASSPALDRKHGYTF.

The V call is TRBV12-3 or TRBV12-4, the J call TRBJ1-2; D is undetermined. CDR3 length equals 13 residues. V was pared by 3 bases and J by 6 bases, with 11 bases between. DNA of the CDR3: TGTGCCAGCAGTTTTAATTTATTCGATGGCTACACCTTC. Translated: CASSFNLFDGYTF.

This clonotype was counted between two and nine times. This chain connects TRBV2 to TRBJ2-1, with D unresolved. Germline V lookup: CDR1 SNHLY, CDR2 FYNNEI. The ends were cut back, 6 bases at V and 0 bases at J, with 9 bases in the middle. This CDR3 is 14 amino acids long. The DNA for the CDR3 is TGTGCCAGCAGCGCACTAAGCTCCTACAATGAGCAGTTCTTC. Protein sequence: CASSALSSYNEQFF.

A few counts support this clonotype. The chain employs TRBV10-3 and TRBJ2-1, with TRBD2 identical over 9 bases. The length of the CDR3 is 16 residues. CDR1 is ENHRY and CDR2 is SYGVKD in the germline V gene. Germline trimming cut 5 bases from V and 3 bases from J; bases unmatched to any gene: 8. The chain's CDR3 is CAISISKRGDYNEQFF. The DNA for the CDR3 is TGTGCCATCAGTATCTCAAAGCGGGGGGACTACAATGAGCAGTTCTTC.

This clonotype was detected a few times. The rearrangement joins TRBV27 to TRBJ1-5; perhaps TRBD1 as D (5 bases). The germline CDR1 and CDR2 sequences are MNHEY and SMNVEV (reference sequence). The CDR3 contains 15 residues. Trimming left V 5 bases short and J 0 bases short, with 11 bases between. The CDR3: CASSMWGYSNQPQHF. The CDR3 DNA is TGTGCCAGCAGTATGTGGGGGTATAGCAATCAGCCCCAGCATTTT.

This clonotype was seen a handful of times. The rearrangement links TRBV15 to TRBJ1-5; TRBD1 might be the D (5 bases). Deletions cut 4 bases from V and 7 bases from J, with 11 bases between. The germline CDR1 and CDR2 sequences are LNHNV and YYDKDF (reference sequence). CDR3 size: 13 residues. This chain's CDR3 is CATSTRQRQPQHF. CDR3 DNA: TGTGCCACCAGCACGCGACAGAGGCAGCCCCAGCATTTT.

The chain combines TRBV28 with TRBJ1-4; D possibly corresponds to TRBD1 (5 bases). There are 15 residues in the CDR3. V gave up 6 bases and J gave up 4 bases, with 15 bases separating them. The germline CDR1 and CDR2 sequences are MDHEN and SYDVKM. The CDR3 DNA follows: TGTGCCAGCAGCTCCCCGGGGGTGCTTAATGAAAAACTGTTTTTT. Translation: CASSSPGVLNEKLFF. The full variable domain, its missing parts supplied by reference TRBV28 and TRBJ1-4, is DVKVTQSSRYLVKRTGEKVFLECVQDMDHENMFWYRQDPGLGLRLIYFSYDVKMKEKGDIPEGYSVSREKKERFSLILESASTNQTSMYLCASSSPGVLNEKLFFGSGTQLSVL.

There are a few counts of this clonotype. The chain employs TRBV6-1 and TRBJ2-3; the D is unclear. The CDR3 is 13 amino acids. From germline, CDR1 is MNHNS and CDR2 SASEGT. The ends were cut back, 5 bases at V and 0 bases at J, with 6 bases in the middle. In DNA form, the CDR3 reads TGTGCCAGCAGTAAGTGGAGCACAGATACGCAGTATTTT. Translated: CASSKWSTDTQYF.

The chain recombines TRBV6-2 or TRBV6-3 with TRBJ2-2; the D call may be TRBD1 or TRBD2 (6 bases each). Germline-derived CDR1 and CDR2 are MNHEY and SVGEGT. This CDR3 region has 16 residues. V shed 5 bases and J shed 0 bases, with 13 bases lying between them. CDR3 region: CASSERGATNTGELFF. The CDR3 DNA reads TGTGCCAGCAGTGAGAGGGGGGCTACGAACACCGGGGAGCTGTTTTTT.